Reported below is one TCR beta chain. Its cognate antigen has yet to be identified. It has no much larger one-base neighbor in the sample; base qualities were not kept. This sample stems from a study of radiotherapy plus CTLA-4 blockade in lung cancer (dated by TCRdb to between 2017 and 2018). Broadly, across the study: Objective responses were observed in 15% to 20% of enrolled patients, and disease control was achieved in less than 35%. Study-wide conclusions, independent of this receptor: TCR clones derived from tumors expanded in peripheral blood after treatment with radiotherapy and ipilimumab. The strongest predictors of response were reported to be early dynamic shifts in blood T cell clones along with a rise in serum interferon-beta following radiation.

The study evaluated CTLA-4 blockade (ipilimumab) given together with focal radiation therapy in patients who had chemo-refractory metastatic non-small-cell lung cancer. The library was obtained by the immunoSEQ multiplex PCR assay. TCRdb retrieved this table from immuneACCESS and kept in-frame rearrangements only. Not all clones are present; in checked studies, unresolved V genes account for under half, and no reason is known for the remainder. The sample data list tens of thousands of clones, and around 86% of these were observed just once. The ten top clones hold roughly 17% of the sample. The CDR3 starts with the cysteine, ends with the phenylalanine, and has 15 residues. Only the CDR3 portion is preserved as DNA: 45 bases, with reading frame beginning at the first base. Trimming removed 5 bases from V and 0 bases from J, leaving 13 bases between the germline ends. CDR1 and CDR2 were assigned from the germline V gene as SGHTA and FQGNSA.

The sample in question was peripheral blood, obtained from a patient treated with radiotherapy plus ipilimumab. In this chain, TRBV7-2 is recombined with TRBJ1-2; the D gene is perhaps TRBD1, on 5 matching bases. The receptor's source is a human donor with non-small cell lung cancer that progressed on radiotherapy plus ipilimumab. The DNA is TGTGCCAGCAGCCCGGATAGGGGAGCTAACTATGGCTACACCTTC. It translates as CASSPDRGANYGYTF.